This T cell receptor beta chain was recovered during a study of siplizumab effects on memory and regulatory T cells. The study's findings and limits: In the presence of siplizumab, alloreactive sequences traceable to unstimulated CD4+ memory cells were significantly reduced. Suppression by proliferating Tregs derived from siplizumab cultures was not verified. Naive T cells, seemingly more diverse than memory cells, seemed major alloresponse contributors.

Points on this clone: What it recognizes is unknown.

Some clones are missing from TCRdb's copy, which holds only in-frame ones; the method was immunoSEQ multiplex PCR. This sample has tens of thousands of clones; around four fifths occur once, and the top ten carry about 3.5%. Trimming took off 7 bases at V and 12 bases at J, with 16 bases between the two ends. The germline V gene encodes CDR1 MNHEY and CDR2 SVGAGI. CDR3 length: 11 amino acids. This sequence originates from a human donor in good health. Material for sequencing was memory CD4+ T cells sorted from blood. This chain connects TRBV6-5 to TRBJ2-7, with D possibly TRBD2 on 6 matching bases. CDR3 residues: CASKEGTLRYF. CDR3 sequence (DNA): TGTGCCAGCAAGGAGGGCACTCTGCGGTACTTC.